These T cell receptor beta chains were read from a single sample in a study of T cells expressing NK-cell markers. With the 5' RACE reads reprocessed, TCRdb shows one record per CDR3 protein and no DNA. The sample yields over 150,000 distinct CDR3 sequences, of which the top ten take up 20%. The sequenced sample was blood T cells: a sorted CD56 or NKG2C T cell subset, CD4+ or CD8+ T cells, or bulk PBMC T cells (not recorded which). These receptor sequences come from a man aged 18-75 years in good health. The CDR3 runs from the conserved cysteine through the conserved F or W.

V gene: TRBV12-3/TRBV12-4
J gene: TRBJ1-6
CDR3 protein: CASSLGAGRTLHF

V gene: TRBV7-9
J gene: TRBJ1-6
CDR3 protein: CASTVDTYSPLHF

V gene: TRBV7-6
J gene: TRBJ2-7
CDR3 protein: CASSQRTVYEQYF

V gene: TRBV6-2/TRBV6-3
J gene: TRBJ2-3
CDR3 protein: CASSYSGSTTGGKSVHKDTQYF

V gene: TRBV6-1
J gene: TRBJ2-3
CDR3 protein: CASSALQGDTDTQYF

V gene: TRBV7-9
J gene: TRBJ1-3
CDR3 protein: CASSQTRNYLSGNTIYF

V gene: TRBV6-5
J gene: TRBJ2-5
CDR3 protein: CASSNLQIGEETQYF

V gene: TRBV29-1
J gene: TRBJ2-6
CDR3 protein: CSVQGASGANVLTF

V gene: TRBV7-2
J gene: TRBJ2-7
CDR3 protein: CASSAPLSGGIYEQYF

V gene: TRBV20-1
J gene: TRBJ2-3
CDR3 protein: CSAREVDRDTQYF

V gene: TRBV9
J gene: TRBJ2-3
CDR3 protein: CASSAGGVDTQYF

V gene: TRBV6-5
J gene: TRBJ1-1
CDR3 protein: CASSTDPTPNTEAFF

V gene: TRBV28
J gene: TRBJ2-3
CDR3 protein: CASSPLPGGGTDTQYF

V gene: TRBV7-8
J gene: TRBJ2-5
CDR3 protein: CASSPGAGYQETQYF

V gene: TRBV18
J gene: TRBJ1-4
CDR3 protein: CASSHRGPGYEKLFF

V gene: TRBV4-2
J gene: TRBJ2-1
CDR3 protein: CASSQTASGGFNEQFF

V gene: TRBV9
J gene: TRBJ2-3
CDR3 protein: CASSAGDIPHTQYF

V gene: TRBV7-6
J gene: TRBJ2-2
CDR3 protein: CASSLVSIGELFF

V gene: TRBV12-3/TRBV12-4
J gene: TRBJ1-2
CDR3 protein: CASSLFRFYGYTF

V gene: TRBV18
J gene: TRBJ1-5
CDR3 protein: CASSHVYSNQPQHF

V gene: TRBV5-4
J gene: TRBJ2-4
CDR3 protein: CASSPRPGVDIQYF

V gene: TRBV7-9
J gene: TRBJ2-3
CDR3 protein: CASTLSFKLSDTQYF

V gene: TRBV7-9
J gene: TRBJ2-4
CDR3 protein: CASSLPEGDAKNIQYF

V gene: TRBV7-8
J gene: TRBJ1-1
CDR3 protein: CASAQGHANTEAFF

V gene: TRBV6-2/TRBV6-3
J gene: TRBJ2-5
CDR3 protein: CASSYSRWETQYF

V gene: TRBV5-1
J gene: TRBJ2-5
CDR3 protein: CASSLGLAGVKTQYF

V gene: TRBV2
J gene: TRBJ2-3
CDR3 protein: CASMRQRGPTDTQYF

V gene: TRBV10-3
J gene: TRBJ2-7
CDR3 protein: CAISDPNQPYEQYF

V gene: TRBV27
J gene: TRBJ2-1
CDR3 protein: CASSLTGTGADNEQFF

V gene: TRBV11-1
J gene: TRBJ1-1
CDR3 protein: CASSRPKGRAGTEAFF

V gene: TRBV6-5
J gene: TRBJ2-1
CDR3 protein: CASSYSGTGQPQFF

V gene: TRBV7-9
J gene: TRBJ1-3
CDR3 protein: CASSPGWGGSGNTIYF

V gene: TRBV6-5
J gene: TRBJ2-7
CDR3 protein: CASSWLGGYEQYF

V gene: TRBV9
J gene: TRBJ2-3
CDR3 protein: CASPRPTRGGPTFTDTQYF

V gene: TRBV12-5
J gene: TRBJ1-2
CDR3 protein: CASGLDQGTDYGYTF

V gene: TRBV9
J gene: TRBJ2-1
CDR3 protein: CASSPGSSGYNEQFF

V gene: TRBV6-1
J gene: TRBJ2-5
CDR3 protein: CASCGQGADETQYF

V gene: TRBV10-3
J gene: TRBJ2-7
CDR3 protein: CAISSLTTHYEQYF

V gene: TRBV27
J gene: TRBJ2-2
CDR3 protein: CASSIDRVGGELFF

V gene: TRBV4-1
J gene: TRBJ2-2
CDR3 protein: CASSRRLAGGNDAGELFF

V gene: TRBV3-1
J gene: TRBJ2-3
CDR3 protein: CASSLGAGQTETDTQYF

V gene: TRBV5-1
J gene: TRBJ2-2
CDR3 protein: CASSFGGSLAVLSNTGELFF

V gene: TRBV6-1
J gene: TRBJ2-5
CDR3 protein: CASKDRVFGMETQYF

V gene: TRBV4-2
J gene: TRBJ2-7
CDR3 protein: CASSHQTGYEQYF

V gene: TRBV28
J gene: TRBJ2-7
CDR3 protein: CASSLTGALLEQYF